This T cell receptor (beta chain) was obtained from a study of blood T cells in healthy people across ages. The CDR3 runs 10 residues. Germline CDR1 DFQATT, CDR2 SNEGSKA (reference sequence). A second PCR, run for about 7 to 11 cycles, used a sample-barcoded 5' primer plus a J-beta primer mix. TCRdb re-analysed the 5' RACE reads in MiXCR, keeping a single row per CDR3 protein. The repertoire includes about 1.6 million distinct CDR3 sequences, roughly 32% of them detected once, and about 10% sits in the top ten. Comments on this clonotype: Its antigen is undetermined.

Regarding the study as a whole: Across samples, TCR beta diversity tracked strongly with naive T cell percentage.

The sequenced sample was blood. This receptor was taken from a woman in her thirties in good health. The chain joins TRBV20-1 to TRBJ2-3, with unresolved D. CDR3 in amino acids: CSTRRDTQYF. The CDR3, as DNA: TGCAGCACCCGGCGGGATACGCAGTATTTT.